A single count supports the clone carrying this T cell receptor (beta chain). The sample comes from a study of blood T cell repertoires in COVID-19. Overall study context: Material from acute and convalescent COVID-19 was sourced from the United States, Italy and Spain. Sample material is recorded as cDNA or gDNA derived from T cells, B-cell-depleted T cells, or PBMCs.

Per the original methods: Amplification with reference gene primers provided the estimates of nucleated cell counts. The data were produced by immunoSEQ multiplex PCR, yet TCRdb's version contains in-frame clones alone and is incomplete. V and J calls and clone size are copied from that table; D and trimming were computed from the DNA. This repertoire shows 100,000 or so clones, more than 85% found once; its top ten account for 4% to 4.5%. V trimming: 0 bases; J trimming: 6 bases; junction bases outside the gene matches: 6. The CDR3 sequence is 15 residues long. Germline CDR1 reads MNHEY; CDR2 reads SMNVEV (reference sequence).

Sequencing input: peripheral blood. This chain connects TRBV27 to TRBJ2-3; 7 bases fit TRBD2. The receptor comes from a man between 18 and 29 years old with acute or convalescent COVID-19. DNA for the CDR3: TGTGCCAGCAGTTTATCAGGGACTATCCCGGATACGCAGTATTTT. It yields the protein CASSLSGTIPDTQYF.